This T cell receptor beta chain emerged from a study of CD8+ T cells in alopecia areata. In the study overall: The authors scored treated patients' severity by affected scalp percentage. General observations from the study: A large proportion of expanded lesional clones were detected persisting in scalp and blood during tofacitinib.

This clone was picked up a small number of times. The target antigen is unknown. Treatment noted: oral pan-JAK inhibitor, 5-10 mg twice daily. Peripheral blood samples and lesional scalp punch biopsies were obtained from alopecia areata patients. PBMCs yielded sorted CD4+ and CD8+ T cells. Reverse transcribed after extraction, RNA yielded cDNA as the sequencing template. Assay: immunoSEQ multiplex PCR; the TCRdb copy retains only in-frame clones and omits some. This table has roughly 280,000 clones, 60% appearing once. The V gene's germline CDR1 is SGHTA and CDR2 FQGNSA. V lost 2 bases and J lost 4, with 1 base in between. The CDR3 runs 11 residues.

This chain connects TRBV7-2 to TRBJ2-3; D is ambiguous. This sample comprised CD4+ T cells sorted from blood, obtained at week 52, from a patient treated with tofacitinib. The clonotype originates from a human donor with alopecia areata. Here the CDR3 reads CASSLPDTQYF. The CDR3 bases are TGTGCCAGCAGCTTACCAGATACGCAGTATTTT.